This T cell receptor (beta chain) was sequenced in a study of T-cell memory formation after mild COVID-19. The overall study: The TCR clusters were mostly specific to one donor. Findings and limits, study-wide: Some responding clones appeared in pre-infection memory, suggesting cross-reactive memory joined. Among CD4+ contracting clones, most were CM and EM, and CD8+ ones EMRA.

Trimming removed 3 bases at V and 9 bases at J, with 12 bases between. The length of the CDR3 is 13 residues. Germline assignment: CDR1 DFQATT and CDR2 SNEGSKA (reference sequence). This clonotype was counted a few times. Antigen specificity is unknown. After 5'RACE with constant-segment primers, TCR alpha and TCR beta cDNA libraries carrying sample barcodes and UMIs were obtained. TCRdb ran MiXCR on the 5' RACE reads and lists one entry per CDR3 protein. The table lists tens of thousands of distinct CDR3 sequences, approximately 15% of them singletons. The chain employs TRBV20-1 and TRBJ1-6, with unresolved D. The source of this sequence is an adult woman who had mild COVID-19 (a few samples of this study predate the infection). Cell type and time point are not known. The sequenced sample was PBMCs or a T cell subset sorted from them (not recorded which). The CDR3: CSASEGGVSPLHF. The CDR3 bases are TGCAGTGCTAGCGAGGGAGGTGTTTCACCCCTCCACTTT.